In its sample, the clone carrying this T cell receptor beta chain was seen once. This entry comes from a study of control samples from healthy donors and cancer patients. Assay: immunoSEQ multiplex PCR; the TCRdb copy retains only in-frame clones and omits some. The repertoire holds over 75,000 clones, roughly nine tenths seen once, with 15% to 19% in the top ten. The CDR3 has 14 amino acids. Germline V gives CDR1 SGHTA, CDR2 FQGNSA. Trimming cost V 6 bases and J 5 bases, with 16 bases left between them. This rearrangement joins TRBV7-2 to TRBJ2-5; D gene ambiguous. Sequenced sample: blood. The sequence derives from a man aged 25-45 years in good health. The CDR3 spells CASSLFGDRETQYF. CDR3 nucleotide sequence: TGTGCCAGCAGTCTGTTCGGCGATAGGGAGACCCAGTACTTC.